These T cell receptor beta chains were read from a single sample in a study of T cell changes during pregnancy in multiple sclerosis. The repertoire was sequenced with immunoSEQ multiplex PCR; TCRdb's copy has only in-frame clones and lacks some. The sample has around 64,000 clones, about 93% seen once. The source was CD8+ T cells from peripheral blood mononuclear cells, collected in the third trimester of pregnancy. Receptors were obtained from a female donor with multiple sclerosis, enrolled in a pregnancy study. Both conserved end residues are part of each CDR3. D genes are given only for firm matches.

d_gene: TRBD1
j_gene: TRBJ1-2
v_gene: TRBV11-2
CDR3nt: TGTGCCAGCAGCTTAACGACAAATCCGGGACAGGGGGCCAGGGGCTACACCTTC
CDR3aa: CASSLTTNPGQGARGYTF

d_gene: -
j_gene: TRBJ1-5
v_gene: TRBV6-1
CDR3nt: TGTGCCAGCAGTGAATTGGGTGGGGCTCGGCAGCCCCAGCATTTT
CDR3aa: CASSELGGARQPQHF

d_gene: TRBD1
j_gene: TRBJ1-2
v_gene: TRBV27
CDR3nt: TGTGCCAGCAGTTTCACCAAGACAGGGGTTGGTGGCTACACCTTC
CDR3aa: CASSFTKTGVGGYTF

d_gene: -
j_gene: TRBJ2-3
v_gene: TRBV4-1
CDR3nt: TGCGCCAGCAGCCAAGACAGAGATACGCAGTATTTT
CDR3aa: CASSQDRDTQYF

d_gene: TRBD1
j_gene: TRBJ2-5
v_gene: TRBV6-1
CDR3nt: TGTGCCAGCCGCGGACAGGGTTTGGAGACCCAGTACTTC
CDR3aa: CASRGQGLETQYF

d_gene: TRBD2
j_gene: TRBJ2-7
v_gene: TRBV9
CDR3nt: TGTGCCAGCAGCGCCTCTTTTAGAGCGGGGACCTCCTACGAGCAGTACTTC
CDR3aa: CASSASFRAGTSYEQYF

d_gene: -
j_gene: TRBJ1-1
v_gene: TRBV19
CDR3nt: TGTGCCAGTAGTATTCGAGGCCCCGACACTGAAGCTTTCTTT
CDR3aa: CASSIRGPDTEAFF

d_gene: -
j_gene: TRBJ2-7
v_gene: TRBV19
CDR3nt: TGTGCCAGTAGTATAGGTGGCGGTGGGGCTTACGAGCAGTACTTC
CDR3aa: CASSIGGGGAYEQYF

d_gene: -
j_gene: TRBJ2-7
v_gene: TRBV29-1
CDR3nt: TGCAGCGTTGAAGTAGGGGGCTACGAGCAGTACTTC
CDR3aa: CSVEVGGYEQYF

d_gene: TRBD2
j_gene: TRBJ2-1
v_gene: TRBV6-1
CDR3nt: TGTGCCAGCGGGGGGGGTTACAATGAGCAGTTCTTC
CDR3aa: CASGGGYNEQFF

d_gene: -
j_gene: TRBJ1-2
v_gene: TRBV6-1
CDR3nt: TGTGCCAGCAGTGCGGACAGCACCTATGGCTACACCTTC
CDR3aa: CASSADSTYGYTF

d_gene: TRBD1
j_gene: TRBJ1-1
v_gene: TRBV2
CDR3nt: TGTGCCAGAGGGGCCACAGGGGAAGGCACTGAAGCTTTCTTT
CDR3aa: CARGATGEGTEAFF

d_gene: TRBD1
j_gene: TRBJ2-7
v_gene: TRBV5-1
CDR3nt: TGCGCCAGCAGCTTGGGAGGACAGGAACCATACGAGCAGTACTTC
CDR3aa: CASSLGGQEPYEQYF

d_gene: TRBD2
j_gene: TRBJ2-7
v_gene: TRBV4-1
CDR3nt: TGCGCCAGCAGCCAAGGGACTAGCGGGAACTCCTACGAGCAGTACTTC
CDR3aa: CASSQGTSGNSYEQYF

d_gene: -
j_gene: TRBJ2-1
v_gene: TRBV6-5
CDR3nt: TGTGCCAGCAGTTCGGTCTATGAGCAGTTCTTC
CDR3aa: CASSSVYEQFF

d_gene: TRBD2
j_gene: TRBJ2-1
v_gene: TRBV30
CDR3nt: TGTGCCTGGAGTCTTGGTAGCGGGAGGGCCGGGTACAATGAGCAGTTCTTC
CDR3aa: CAWSLGSGRAGYNEQFF

d_gene: TRBD2
j_gene: TRBJ2-3
v_gene: TRBV11-2
CDR3nt: TGTGCCAGCAGCGCCCTAGCGGGAGCAGATACGCAGTATTTT
CDR3aa: CASSALAGADTQYF